This is a list of T cell receptor beta chains from one sample in a study of T-cell reconstitution after alpha-beta-depleted transplantation in children. TCRdb called the PCR reads again in MiXCR, with one record for every CDR3 protein. The sample consists of about 830,000 distinct CDR3 sequences, 15% to 20% of them appearing once. The material sequenced was PBMCs, mostly from graft donor cells, taken 360 days after TCRalphabeta/CD19-depleted stem cell transplant. These receptors came from a male patient under 18 who had a stem cell transplant for acute lymphoblastic leukemia, so the T cells may come from the graft donor. Each CDR3 is given with its conserved first and last residue. Each record gives: D gene, clone size, J gene, V gene, CDR3 protein, CDR3 DNA. The D gene is left open where the match is weak. Clone size is given for some rows only: seen once, a few or many times, or a class if the clone is expanded.

TRBD2 NA TRBJ2-2 TRBV5-5 CASSGISGSNTGELFF TGTGCCAGCAGCGGGATTAGCGGGTCGAACACCGGGGAGCTGTTTTTT
NA NA TRBJ2-2 TRBV4-1 CASSQPQGRSGELFF TGCGCCAGCAGCCAACCCCAGGGACGATCCGGGGAGCTGTTTTTT
TRBD2 few TRBJ2-1 TRBV20-1 CSALNSGRASEQFF TGCAGTGCTCTTAATAGCGGGAGGGCGTCTGAGCAGTTCTTC
NA few TRBJ2-3 TRBV7-2 CASSLERGFTDTQYF TGTGCCAGCAGCTTAGAACGGGGATTCACAGATACGCAGTATTTT
TRBD2 NA TRBJ2-2 TRBV5-1 CASSILTGTSYTGELFF TGCGCCAGCAGCATTCTGACCGGGACTAGTTACACCGGGGAGCTGTTTTTT
TRBD2 NA TRBJ2-5 TRBV4-1 CASRAGPGGNLGETQYF TGCGCCAGCAGGGCGGGTCCGGGAGGAAACCTGGGGGAGACCCAGTACTTC
NA few TRBJ2-1 TRBV5-1 CASSLYWGSYNEQFF TGCGCCAGCAGCTTATACTGGGGCTCCTACAATGAGCAGTTCTTC
TRBD2 few TRBJ2-3 TRBV5-1 CASSLLGGSGTDTQYF TGCGCCAGCAGCTTGCTTGGCGGGAGCGGCACAGATACGCAGTATTTT
NA few TRBJ2-7 TRBV5-1 CASSLKATYEQYF TGCGCCAGCAGCTTGAAAGCAACCTACGAGCAGTACTTC
NA few TRBJ2-1 TRBV6-5 CASSYLGLSNEQFF TGTGCCAGCAGTTACCTGGGACTCTCGAATGAGCAGTTCTTC
TRBD2 few TRBJ2-5 TRBV30 CAWILAEQETQYF TGTGCCTGGATTCTAGCGGAGCAAGAGACCCAGTACTTC
NA NA TRBJ2-7 TRBV5-6 CASSSPSQGVGYEQYF TGTGCCAGCAGCTCCCCCTCACAGGGTGTTGGCTACGAGCAGTACTTC
NA NA TRBJ2-1 TRBV20-1 CSAREEGGPSYNEQFF TGCAGTGCTAGAGAGGAGGGGGGGCCCTCCTACAATGAGCAGTTCTTC
TRBD1 NA TRBJ1-2 TRBV6-5 CASSYAGTGYEIGYGYTF TGTGCCAGCAGTTACGCGGGGACAGGGTATGAGATCGGCTATGGCTACACCTTC
TRBD2 few TRBJ2-1 TRBV7-9 CASGRTSGTREQFF TGTGCCAGCGGTAGGACTAGCGGGACAAGAGAGCAGTTCTTC
NA NA TRBJ2-7 TRBV5-1 CASWGGNVYEQYF TGCGCCAGCTGGGGCGGGAACGTCTACGAGCAGTACTTC
NA NA TRBJ2-2 TRBV7-6 CASSLRQRDNTGELFF TGTGCCAGCAGCTTACGGCAGAGGGATAACACCGGGGAGCTGTTTTTT
NA NA TRBJ2-1 TRBV27 CASGWGRYEQFF TGTGCCAGCGGATGGGGGCGCTATGAGCAGTTCTTC
TRBD1 few TRBJ2-5 TRBV12-3/TRBV12-4 CASSSQGAETQYF TGTGCCAGCAGTTCTCAGGGGGCCGAGACCCAGTACTTC
TRBD2 many TRBJ2-5 TRBV20-1 CSAREIQREPQETQYF TGCAGTGCTAGAGAGATCCAGCGGGAGCCCCAAGAGACCCAGTACTTC
NA many TRBJ2-2 TRBV29-1 CSVGGVRLNTGELFF TGCAGCGTTGGGGGGGTGCGACTGAACACCGGGGAGCTGTTTTTT
TRBD2 few TRBJ2-5 TRBV7-8 CASSLSMHVVAGTQYF TGTGCCAGCAGCTTAAGTATGCACGTGGTAGCGGGGACCCAGTACTTC
NA few TRBJ2-3 TRBV5-1 CASSLDRGGRDTQYF TGCGCCAGCAGCTTGGACAGGGGAGGGCGGGATACGCAGTATTTT
TRBD2 NA TRBJ2-7 TRBV11-2 CASSRISGRANQYEQYF TGTGCCAGCAGCCGAATCTCAGGGAGGGCAAACCAATACGAGCAGTACTTC
TRBD2 NA TRBJ2-7 TRBV6-2/TRBV6-3 CASSYLGLAFYEQYF TGTGCCAGCAGTTACCTGGGACTAGCGTTCTACGAGCAGTACTTC
TRBD2 NA TRBJ2-1 TRBV7-2 CASSLSSGNLQFF TGTGCCAGCAGCTTAAGTAGCGGGAACCTACAGTTCTTC
TRBD1 many TRBJ1-1 TRBV27 CASSSRLDRAARIEAFF TGTGCCAGCAGTTCGCGCCTGGACAGGGCCGCCCGTATTGAAGCTTTCTTT
TRBD1 few TRBJ2-5 TRBV7-9 CASSFRDSVTQYF TGTGCCAGCAGCTTTCGGGACAGTGTGACCCAGTACTTC
TRBD2 NA TRBJ2-5 TRBV5-1 CASRRESPQETQYF TGCGCCAGCAGGCGGGAGTCCCCCCAAGAGACCCAGTACTTC
NA once TRBJ1-6 TRBV6-5 CASSYSFMGSPLHF TGTGCCAGCAGTTACTCGTTTATGGGGTCACCCCTCCACTTT
TRBD2 NA TRBJ2-5 TRBV5-1 CASSWGLAGAETQYF TGCGCCAGCAGTTGGGGACTAGCGGGAGCGGAGACCCAGTACTTC
NA NA TRBJ2-7 TRBV27 CASSSVGSSYEQYF TGTGCCAGCAGCTCGGTGGGCAGCTCCTACGAGCAGTACTTC
NA many TRBJ2-1 TRBV4-1 CASSQVDLGFSYNEQFF TGCGCCAGCAGCCAAGTGGATCTAGGGTTTTCCTACAATGAGCAGTTCTTC
NA NA TRBJ1-1 TRBV7-2 CASSFGPGVEAFF TGTGCCAGCAGCTTTGGACCAGGGGTTGAAGCTTTCTTT
NA many TRBJ2-5 TRBV14 CASSQDETQYF TGTGCCAGCAGCCAAGACGAGACCCAGTACTTC
NA many TRBJ1-1 TRBV7-9 CASSWMGTEAFF TGTGCCAGCAGCTGGATGGGCACTGAAGCTTTCTTT
TRBD2 few TRBJ2-1 TRBV7-9 CASSPYVLAAYNEQFF TGTGCCAGCAGCCCGTACGTACTAGCGGCCTACAATGAGCAGTTCTTC
TRBD2 many TRBJ2-2 TRBV11-2 CASSLAGGTNTGELFF TGTGCCAGCAGCTTAGCGGGAGGGACGAACACCGGGGAGCTGTTTTTT
NA NA TRBJ2-5 TRBV4-1 CASSQDYLGAPQETQYF TGCGCCAGCAGCCAAGATTACCTAGGGGCCCCACAAGAGACCCAGTACTTC
NA NA TRBJ2-7 TRBV5-5 CASSLNSPYEQYF TGTGCCAGCAGCTTAAACAGTCCCTACGAGCAGTACTTC
NA many TRBJ2-7 TRBV10-3 CAIREETEQYF TGTGCCATCAGGGAGGAGACCGAGCAGTACTTC
NA NA TRBJ2-7 TRBV5-1 CASSPARGMTYEQYF TGCGCCAGCAGCCCGGCGAGGGGAATGACCTACGAGCAGTACTTC
NA few TRBJ2-1 TRBV29-1 CSVRTSPPVIYNEQFF TGCAGCGTGCGGACCTCCCCCCCCGTTATCTACAATGAGCAGTTCTTC